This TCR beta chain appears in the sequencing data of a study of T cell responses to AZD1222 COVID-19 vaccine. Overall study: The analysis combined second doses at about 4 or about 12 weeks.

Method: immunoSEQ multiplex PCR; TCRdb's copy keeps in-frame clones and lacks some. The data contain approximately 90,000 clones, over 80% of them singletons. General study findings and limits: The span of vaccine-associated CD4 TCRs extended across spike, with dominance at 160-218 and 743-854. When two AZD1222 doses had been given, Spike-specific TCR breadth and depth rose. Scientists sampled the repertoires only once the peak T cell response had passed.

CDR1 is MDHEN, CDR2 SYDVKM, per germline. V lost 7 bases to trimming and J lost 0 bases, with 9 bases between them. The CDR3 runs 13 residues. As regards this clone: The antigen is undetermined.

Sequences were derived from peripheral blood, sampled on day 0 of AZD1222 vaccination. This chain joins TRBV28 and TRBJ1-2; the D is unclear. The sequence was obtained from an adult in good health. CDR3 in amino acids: CASNPLANYGYTF. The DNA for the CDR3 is TGTGCCAGCAACCCTTTAGCTAACTATGGCTACACCTTC.